These 18 T cell receptor beta chains share one sample of origin, sequenced in a study of blood T cell repertoires in COVID-19. Sequenced by immunoSEQ multiplex PCR; TCRdb stores in-frame clones only, minus some. The sample lists 55,000 to 70,000 clones, roughly 86% seen once, with 20% to 25% in the top ten. The sequenced material came from peripheral blood. These receptor sequences come from a woman in her fifties or sixties with active or convalescent COVID-19.

The rearrangement links TRBV19 to TRBJ2-7, with 7 bases lining up with TRBD1. The CDR3 consists of 14 residues. Unmatched junction bases numbered 10, after V lost 5 bases and J lost 6 bases. Germline V gives CDR1 LNHDA, CDR2 SQIVND (reference sequence). The chain's CDR3 is CASSQQGQVPEQYF. The DNA of the CDR3 is TGTGCCAGTAGTCAACAAGGACAGGTCCCCGAGCAGTACTTC.

The CDR3 bases are TGTGCCAGCAGCTTAGTGGACAGGGAGAACACCGGGGAGCTGTTTTTT. As protein: CASSLVDRENTGELFF. J is TRBJ2-2 and V is TRBV7-9; 8 nucleotides line up with TRBD1. Unmatched junction bases numbered 2, after V lost 1 base and J lost 1 base. This CDR3 spans 16 amino acids. Per germline, CDR1 SEHNR and CDR2 FQNEAQ (reference sequence).

This clone showed up just a few times. The J gene is TRBJ1-4, the V gene TRBV20-1; no clear D gene. Germline V gives CDR1 DFQATT, CDR2 SNEGSKA (reference sequence). V was pared by 4 bases and J by 4 bases, with 10 bases between. CDR3 length: 13 residues. The CDR3 DNA sequence: TGCAGTGCTAATGAGGGCATTAATGAAAAACTGTTTTTT. It is translated as CSANEGINEKLFF.

The CDR3 nucleotides are TGTGCCAGCAGCCCACAAACTAGCGGGAGGACAGATACGCAGTATTTT. Encoded protein: CASSPQTSGRTDTQYF. This chain links TRBV7-8 with TRBJ2-3, with 12 positions matching TRBD2. V dropped 5 bases and J dropped 3; count of bases not matched to a gene: 6. Looked up from germline, CDR1 is SGHVS and CDR2 is FQNEAQ. CDR3 length equals 16 residues.

V is TRBV2 and J is TRBJ2-3; 13 positions agree with TRBD2. The CDR3 loop spans 18 amino acids. J was trimmed by 5 bases and V by 2 bases; bases with no gene match: 10. Germline V gives CDR1 SNHLY, CDR2 FYNNEI. The CDR3: CASSEPPGLAGAGDTQYF. The CDR3 region has the DNA TGTGCCAGCAGTGAACCGCCCGGACTAGCGGGAGCCGGAGATACGCAGTATTTT.

The chain couples TRBV18 to TRBJ2-2; 14 nucleotides match TRBD2. CDR1 and CDR2 from the germline V gene are KGHSH and LQKENI. The CDR3 sequence is 16 residues long. The V gene end was trimmed by 6 bases and the J gene end by 3 bases; junction bases not matched to a gene: 3. CDR3 sequence (DNA): TGTGCCAGCTCGCAGACTAGCGGGAGGGACACCGGGGAGCTGTTTTTT. Amino acids: CASSQTSGRDTGELFF. The full variable domain, in which reference TRBV18 and TRBJ2-2 provide the parts outside the CDR3, is NAGVMQNPRHLVRRRGQEARLRCSPMKGHSHVYWYRQLPEEGLKFMVYLQKENIIDESGMPKERFSAEFPKEGPSILRIQQVVRGDSAAYFCASSQTSGRDTGELFFGEGSRLTVL.

The chain combines TRBV5-1 with TRBJ2-5, with D possibly matching TRBD2 (6 bases). In germline, CDR1 is SGHRS, CDR2 YFSETQ. CDR3 length equals 14 residues. Trimming took off 0 bases at V and 4 bases at J, with 10 bases between the two ends. CDR3 sequence: CASSLAGGGETQYF. The CDR3 DNA sequence: TGCGCCAGCAGCTTGGCCGGGGGAGGAGAGACCCAGTACTTC.

V gene TRBV5-6 combines with J gene TRBJ2-7, with D perhaps matching TRBD2 (6 bases). CDR1 and CDR2 (germline): SGHDT, YYEEEE. This CDR3 is built from 16 residues. V lost 0 bases to trimming and J lost 4 bases, with 17 bases between them. The CDR3 sequence: CASSLAAGLFIYEQYF. The CDR3 coding sequence is TGTGCCAGCAGCTTGGCTGCGGGACTCTTTATTTACGAGCAGTACTTC.

The rearrangement joins TRBV5-1 to TRBJ1-1, with D tentatively TRBD1 (5 bases). This CDR3 comprises 12 residues. The ends were cut back, 5 bases at V and 10 bases at J, with 15 bases in the middle. Germline CDR1 SGHRS, CDR2 YFSETQ. The CDR3 region is CASRGDWGAAFF. CDR3 in DNA: TGCGCCAGCAGGGGCGATTGGGGCGCAGCTTTCTTT.

The chain links TRBV20-1 to TRBJ2-1; D is undetermined. Germline V gene sequence: CDR1 DFQATT, CDR2 SNEGSKA (reference sequence). V lost 3 bases to trimming and J lost 0 bases, with 9 bases between them. The length of the CDR3 is 14 residues. CDR3 DNA: TGCAGTGCTAGTACAAGGAGCTCCTACAATGAGCAGTTCTTC. It specifies CSASTRSSYNEQFF.

This chain connects TRBV27 to TRBJ1-1; D not resolved. The CDR3 extends over 13 amino acids. V gave up 4 bases and J gave up 0 bases, with 6 bases separating them. Germline CDR1 MNHEY, CDR2 SMNVEV (reference sequence). CDR3 sequence: CASSSRVNTEAFF. As DNA, the CDR3 is TGTGCCAGCAGTTCGAGGGTGAACACTGAAGCTTTCTTT.

The genes are TRBV10-1 and TRBJ2-1, with D possibly TRBD2 on 6 matching bases. V was clipped by 2 bases and J by 3 bases, with 8 bases between them. CDR1 and CDR2 (germline): WNHNN, SYGVQD (reference sequence). This CDR3 has 14 amino acids. The CDR3 DNA reads TGCGCCAGCAGTGAGCGGGAGCTCTACAATGAGCAGTTCTTC. It encodes CASSERELYNEQFF.

The V gene is TRBV27, the J gene TRBJ2-5; D might be TRBD2 (6 bases). Germline V lookup: CDR1 MNHEY, CDR2 SMNVEV (reference sequence). There are 16 residues in the CDR3. V shed 2 bases and J shed 1 base, with 14 bases lying between them. CDR3 region: CASSLEGGMGQETQYF. The CDR3 DNA follows: TGTGCCAGCAGTTTAGAAGGCGGGATGGGCCAAGAGACCCAGTACTTC.

The V gene is TRBV18, the J gene TRBJ1-4; D is perhaps TRBD1 (5 bases). The germline CDR1 and CDR2 sequences are KGHSH and LQKENI. V gave up 0 bases and J gave up 7 bases, with 21 bases separating them. This CDR3 region has 18 residues. The CDR3 DNA reads as TGTGCCAGCTCACCACCTATGGCGAGCTCAGGGTTTGGTGAAAAACTGTTTTTT. It encodes CASSPPMASSGFGEKLFF.

This clone was counted once. This chain links TRBV6-6 with TRBJ1-2; 9 bases are a match to TRBD1. The germline V gene encodes CDR1 MNHNY and CDR2 SVGAGI (reference sequence). The ends lost 5 bases at V and 0 bases at J; junction bases unmatched: 10. This CDR3 region has 17 residues. CDR3 nucleotide sequence: TGTGCCAGCAGTCCCTACGGGACAGGGACTACTAACTATGGCTACACCTTC. This gives the protein CASSPYGTGTTNYGYTF.

This clone turned up a few times. V and J are TRBV27 and TRBJ1-5, with TRBD1 as a possible D gene (6 bases). CDR3 length: 16 residues. V was clipped by 1 base and J by 1 base, with 11 bases between them. Germline CDR1 reads MNHEY; CDR2 reads SMNVEV (reference sequence). CDR3 residues: CASSLYPGVSNQPQHF. Written as DNA, the CDR3 is TGTGCCAGCAGTTTATATCCAGGGGTCAGCAATCAGCCCCAGCATTTT.

This chain joins TRBV19 and TRBJ1-2, with a tentative D call TRBD1 (5 bases). CDR3 size: 14 residues. The V end lost 5 bases, the J end lost 8 bases, and 18 bases lay between the germline ends. The germline V gene encodes CDR1 LNHDA and CDR2 SQIVND (reference sequence). The CDR3 region has the DNA TGTGCCAGTAGTCAATGGTCAGGGAATCAGGGCTACACCTTC. Its protein is CASSQWSGNQGYTF.

The genes are TRBV19 and TRBJ1-1; 7 bases line up with TRBD1. The ends lost 7 bases at V and 10 bases at J; junction bases unmatched: 12. CDR1 and CDR2 (germline): LNHDA, SQIVND (reference sequence). The CDR3 contains 13 residues. CDR3 region: CASTLGKAGGAFF. The CDR3, as DNA: TGTGCCAGTACCTTAGGTAAGGCAGGGGGAGCTTTCTTT.